This T cell receptor beta chain emerged from a study of blood T cells in healthy people across ages. Study-level points and caveats: Unsorted PBMCs ruled out conclusive naive versus antigen-experienced comparison.

Combining a sample-barcoded 5' primer with a J-beta primer mix, a second PCR ran for about 6 to 12 cycles. MiXCR was run by TCRdb on the 5' RACE reads, yielding one entry per CDR3 protein. The table includes about a million distinct CDR3 sequences, around 49% detected once. A word on this clonotype: The antigen is unknown.

Germline lookup yields CDR1 MNHNS and CDR2 SASEGT. V lost 2 bases to trimming and J lost 4 bases, with 8 bases between them. This CDR3 is 13 amino acids long. V gene TRBV6-1 combines with J gene TRBJ1-2; D uncertain. The sequenced sample was blood. This receptor was obtained from a man aged 25 to 45 in good health. Written as DNA, the CDR3 is TGTGCCAGCAGTGAACGGGAGACCTATGGCTACACCTTC. It translates to CASSERETYGYTF.